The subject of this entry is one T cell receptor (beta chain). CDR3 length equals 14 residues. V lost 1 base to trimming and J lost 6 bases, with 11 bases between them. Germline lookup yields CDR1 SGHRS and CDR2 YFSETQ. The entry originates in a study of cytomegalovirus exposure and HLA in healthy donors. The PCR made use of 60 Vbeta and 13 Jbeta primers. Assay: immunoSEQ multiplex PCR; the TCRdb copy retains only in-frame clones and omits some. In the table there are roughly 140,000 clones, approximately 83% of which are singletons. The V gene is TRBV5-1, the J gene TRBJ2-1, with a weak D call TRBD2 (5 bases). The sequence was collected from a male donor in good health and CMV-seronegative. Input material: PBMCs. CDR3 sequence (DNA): TGCGCCAGCAGCTTGTTTTATCGGGGCAATGAGCAGTTCTTC. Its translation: CASSLFYRGNEQFF.